The 4 T cell receptor beta chains below all came from one sample that was sequenced in a study of blood T cell repertoires in COVID-19. Profiled with immunoSEQ multiplex PCR; TCRdb holds only in-frame clones, not every one. The table shows more than 110,000 clones, with under 80% occurring only once. Sequenced input: peripheral blood. These receptor sequences come from a man at least 80 years old with acute or convalescent COVID-19.

CDR3 loop: CASSWDTNNSPLHF. CDR3 bases: TGTGCCAGCAGCTGGGACACCAACAATTCACCCCTCCACTTT. The gene calls are TRBV28 and TRBJ1-6; tentatively, D is TRBD1 (6 bases). This CDR3 spans 14 amino acids. CDR1 and CDR2 from the germline V gene are MDHEN and SYDVKM. Trimming took 6 bases from V and 7 from J, leaving 13 bases between them.

The rearrangement links TRBV11-3 to TRBJ2-2, with TRBD1 as a possible D gene (7 bases). CDR3 length equals 16 residues. Germline values: CDR1 SGHNT, CDR2 YENEEA. V dropped 8 bases and J dropped 6 bases, with 22 bases sitting between them. CDR3 amino acids: CASSLSGRGVPGELFF. The CDR3 DNA reads as TGTGCCAGCTCCCTAAGCGGCAGGGGGGTCCCCGGGGAGCTGTTTTTT.

The J gene is TRBJ1-2, the V gene TRBV19; D unresolved. The CDR3 consists of 15 residues. The germline V gene has CDR1 LNHDA and CDR2 SQIVND (reference sequence). Trimming stripped 3 bases from V and 0 bases from J, with 11 bases between. Here the CDR3 reads CASSIRQVSNYGYTF. CDR3 coding DNA: TGTGCCAGTAGTATTCGCCAGGTTTCTAACTATGGCTACACCTTC. The variable domain in full, completed from reference TRBV19 and TRBJ1-2, reads DGGITQSPKYLFRKEGQNVTLSCEQNLNHDAMYWYRQDPGQGLRLIYYSQIVNDFQKGDIAEGYSVSREKKESFPLTVTSAQKNPTAFYLCASSIRQVSNYGYTFGSGTRLTVV.

This clone turned up a few times. The DNA for the CDR3 is TGTGCCAGCAGCCAGCCGGGACAGACTTTCTATGGCTACACCTTC. Translation: CASSQPGQTFYGYTF. This rearrangement joins TRBV7-2 to TRBJ1-2, with 7 bases aligning to TRBD1. Germline CDR1 and CDR2: SGHTA and FQGNSA. The CDR3 runs to 15 residues. Germline trimming cut 5 bases from V and 4 bases from J; bases unmatched to any gene: 10.